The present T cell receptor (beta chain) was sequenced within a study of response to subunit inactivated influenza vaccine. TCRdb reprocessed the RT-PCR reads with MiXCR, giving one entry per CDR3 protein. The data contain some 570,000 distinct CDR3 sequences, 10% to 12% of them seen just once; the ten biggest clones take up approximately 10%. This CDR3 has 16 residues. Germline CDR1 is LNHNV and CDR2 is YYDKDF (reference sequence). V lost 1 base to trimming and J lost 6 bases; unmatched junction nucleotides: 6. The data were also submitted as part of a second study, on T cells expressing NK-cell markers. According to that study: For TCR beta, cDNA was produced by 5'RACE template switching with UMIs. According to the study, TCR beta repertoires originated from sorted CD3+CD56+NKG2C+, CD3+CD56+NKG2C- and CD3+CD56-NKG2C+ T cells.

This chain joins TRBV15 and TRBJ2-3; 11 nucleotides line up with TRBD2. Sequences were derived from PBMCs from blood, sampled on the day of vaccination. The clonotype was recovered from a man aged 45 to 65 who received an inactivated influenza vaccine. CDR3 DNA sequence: TGTGCCACCAGCAGAGGCACTAGCGGGAGTTCTGATACGCAGTATTTT. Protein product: CATSRGTSGSSDTQYF. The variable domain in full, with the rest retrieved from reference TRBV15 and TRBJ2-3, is DAMVIQNPRYQVTQFGKPVTLSCSQTLNHNVMYWYQQKSSQAPKLLFHYYDKDFNNEADTPDNFQSRRPNTSFCFLDIRSPGLGDTAMYLCATSRGTSGSSDTQYFGPGTRLTVL.